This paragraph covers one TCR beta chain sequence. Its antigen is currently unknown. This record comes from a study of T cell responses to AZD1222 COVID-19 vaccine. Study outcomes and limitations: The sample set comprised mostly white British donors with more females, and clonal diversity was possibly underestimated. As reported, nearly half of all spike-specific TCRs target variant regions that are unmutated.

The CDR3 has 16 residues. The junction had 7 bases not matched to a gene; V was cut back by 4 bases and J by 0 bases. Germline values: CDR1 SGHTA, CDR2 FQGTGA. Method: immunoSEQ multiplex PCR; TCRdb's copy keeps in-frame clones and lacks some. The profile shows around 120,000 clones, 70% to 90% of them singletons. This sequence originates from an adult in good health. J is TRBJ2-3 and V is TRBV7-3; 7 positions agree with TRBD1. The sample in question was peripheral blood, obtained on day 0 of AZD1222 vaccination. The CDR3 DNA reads TGTGCCAGCAGCTCAAACAGGGGTCCAAGCACAGATACGCAGTATTTT. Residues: CASSSNRGPSTDTQYF.